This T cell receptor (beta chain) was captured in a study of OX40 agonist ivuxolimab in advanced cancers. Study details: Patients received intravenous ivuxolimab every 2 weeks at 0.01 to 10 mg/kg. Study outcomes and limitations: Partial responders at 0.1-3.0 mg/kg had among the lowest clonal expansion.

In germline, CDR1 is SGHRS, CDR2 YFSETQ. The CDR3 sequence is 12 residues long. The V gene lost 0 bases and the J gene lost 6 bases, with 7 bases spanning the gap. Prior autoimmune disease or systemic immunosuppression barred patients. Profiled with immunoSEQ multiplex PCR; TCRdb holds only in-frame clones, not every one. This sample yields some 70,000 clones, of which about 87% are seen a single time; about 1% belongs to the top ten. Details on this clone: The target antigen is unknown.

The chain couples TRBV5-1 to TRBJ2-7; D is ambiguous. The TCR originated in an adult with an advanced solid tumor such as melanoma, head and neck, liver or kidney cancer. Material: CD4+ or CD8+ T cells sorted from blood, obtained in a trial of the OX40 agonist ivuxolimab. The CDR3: CASSLDKFEQYF. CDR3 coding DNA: TGCGCCAGCAGCTTGGACAAATTCGAGCAGTACTTC. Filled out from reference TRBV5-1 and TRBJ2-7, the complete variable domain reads KAGVTQTPRYLIKTRGQQVTLSCSPISGHRSVSWYQQTPGQGLQFLFEYFSETQRNKGNFPGRFSGRQFSNSRSEMNVSTLELGDSALYLCASSLDKFEQYFGPGTRLTVT.